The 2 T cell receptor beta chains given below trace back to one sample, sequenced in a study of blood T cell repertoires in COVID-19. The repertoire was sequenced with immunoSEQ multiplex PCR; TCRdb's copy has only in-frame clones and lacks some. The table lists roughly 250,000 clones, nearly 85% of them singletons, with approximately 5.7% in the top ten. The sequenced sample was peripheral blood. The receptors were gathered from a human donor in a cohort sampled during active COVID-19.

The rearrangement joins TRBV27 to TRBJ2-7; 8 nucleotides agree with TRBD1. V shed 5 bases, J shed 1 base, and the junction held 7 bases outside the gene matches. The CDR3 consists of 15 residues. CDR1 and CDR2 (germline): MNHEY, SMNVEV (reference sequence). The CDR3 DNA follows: TGTGCCAGCAGTCCCCCGGGACAGGTGTCCTACGAGCAGTACTTC. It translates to CASSPPGQVSYEQYF.

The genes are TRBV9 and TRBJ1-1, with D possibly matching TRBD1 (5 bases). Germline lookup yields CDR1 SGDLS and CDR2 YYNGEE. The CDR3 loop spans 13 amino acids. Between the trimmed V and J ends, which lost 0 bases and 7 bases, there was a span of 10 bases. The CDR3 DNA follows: TGTGCCAGCAGCGTAGCAGGGACTGGTGAAGCTTTCTTT. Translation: CASSVAGTGEAFF.